A single sample is the source of the 28 T cell receptor beta chains below, sequenced in a study of cytomegalovirus exposure and HLA in healthy donors. Primers: 60 Vbeta forward and 13 Jbeta reverse. TCRdb keeps only in-frame clones here, not all; method: immunoSEQ multiplex PCR. The sample has tens of thousands of clones, 62% seen once. The sequenced sample was PBMCs. Source of these receptors: a woman in her twenties or thirties in good health and CMV-seropositive.

The table lists this clone with a few counts. This chain joins TRBV7-9 and TRBJ2-1; 14 bases line up with TRBD2. The CDR3 spans 16 residues. The V and J ends lost 1 base and 10 bases, in that order; junction bases with no gene match: 6. The germline V gene encodes CDR1 SEHNR and CDR2 FQNEAQ (reference sequence). In nucleotides, the CDR3 is TGTGCCAGCAGCTTAGAGGCGGGACTAGCGGGGGCAGAGCAGTTCTTC. Translating it yields CASSLEAGLAGAEQFF.

This clone has just a few counts. The CDR3 here is CASSESSGRGYLGEQYF. CDR3 bases: TGTGCCAGCAGTGAGTCCTCGGGCAGGGGTTATTTGGGCGAGCAGTACTTC. The chain links TRBV27 to TRBJ2-7; possibly TRBD1 for D (6 bases). The CDR3 contains 17 residues. Germline CDR1 MNHEY, CDR2 SMNVEV (reference sequence). The V and J ends lost 5 bases and 6 bases respectively, with 26 bases between them.

This rearrangement joins TRBV21-1 to TRBJ1-5; the DNA was not used to check the table's D call, TRBD1. TRBV21-1 is termed a pseudogene. This CDR3 contains 15 residues. This chain's CDR3 is CASSEEGHITQPQHF. In DNA, the CDR3 is TGTGCCAGCAGCGAAGAGGGACACATCACTCAGCCCCAGCATTTT.

The V and J genes are TRBV27 and TRBJ1-4; possibly TRBD1 for D (5 bases). This CDR3 region has 14 residues. Trimming removed 3 bases at V and 5 bases at J, with 10 bases between. Germline V gene sequence: CDR1 MNHEY, CDR2 SMNVEV (reference sequence). The CDR3 loop is CASSFRGENEKLFF. Here the CDR3 DNA reads TGTGCCAGCAGTTTCCGGGGGGAAAATGAAAAACTGTTTTTT.

This rearrangement joins TRBV19 to TRBJ1-5, with no clear D. Trimming removed 2 bases at V and 1 base at J, with 9 bases between. The germline V gene encodes CDR1 LNHDA and CDR2 SQIVND (reference sequence). The CDR3 consists of 15 residues. The CDR3 nucleotides read TGTGCCAGTAGTATATTTTCAGTGAGCAATCAGCCCCAGCATTTT. Protein: CASSIFSVSNQPQHF.

The chain is built from TRBV21-1 and TRBJ2-7; the D segment call TRBD1 is taken from the table without a DNA check. TRBV21-1 represents a pseudogene. There are 14 residues in the CDR3. CDR3 coding DNA: TGTGCCGGCGCCACAAACAGGGTCTCCTACGAGCAGTACTTC. It codes for CAGATNRVSYEQYF.

CDR3 nucleotide sequence: TGTGCCAGCAGTGAATATAAGGGAGCTAACTATGGCTACACCTTC. Translated: CASSEYKGANYGYTF. This rearrangement joins TRBV25-1 to TRBJ1-2; D is unclear. Trimming took 0 bases from V and 0 from J, leaving 8 bases between them. Germline lookup yields CDR1 MGHDK and CDR2 SYGVNS. This CDR3 is built from 15 residues.

The chain has TRBV7-2 and TRBJ2-3; 10 bases fit TRBD1. V lost 4 bases, J lost 5 bases, and 6 bases stayed unmatched. This CDR3 comprises 15 residues. In germline, CDR1 is SGHTA, CDR2 FQGNSA. The chain's CDR3 is CASSSRQGAIDTQYF. CDR3 nucleotide sequence: TGTGCCAGCAGCTCACGACAGGGGGCTATAGATACGCAGTATTTT.

This chain links TRBV6-5 with TRBJ1-3; maybe TRBD1 (6 bases). Germline CDR1 reads MNHEY; CDR2 reads SVGAGI. The V end lost 5 bases, the J end lost 1 base, and 9 bases lay between the germline ends. This CDR3 is 14 amino acids long. The CDR3 sequence is CASSDGQSGNTIYF. CDR3 DNA sequence: TGTGCCAGCAGTGACGGACAGTCTGGAAACACCATATATTTT.

The genes are TRBV11-2 and TRBJ1-2, with 7 bases fitting TRBD1. The CDR3 runs to 13 residues. V lost 6 bases to trimming and J lost 3 bases; unmatched junction nucleotides: 4. In germline, CDR1 is SGHAT, CDR2 FQNNGV. The CDR3 nucleotides are TGTGCCAGCAGACGGACAGGCGACTATGGCTACACCTTC. It yields the protein CASRRTGDYGYTF.

The chain joins TRBV29-1 to TRBJ1-4; D perhaps matches TRBD1 (5 bases). Germline V gene lookup returns CDR1 SQVTM and CDR2 ANQGSEA. With 4 bases removed from V and 7 bases from J, the gap between germline ends came to 13 bases. The length of the CDR3 is 13 residues. CDR3 in DNA: TGCAGCGTTGGGGGGGGGAACGGTGAAAAACTGTTTTTT. As protein: CSVGGGNGEKLFF.

The chain recombines TRBV27 with TRBJ2-3; D is possibly TRBD1 (7 bases). CDR3 length: 15 residues. V shed 3 bases and J shed 3 bases, with 13 bases lying between them. Germline CDR1 MNHEY, CDR2 SMNVEV (reference sequence). CDR3 loop: CASSFRQGGTDTQYF. CDR3 bases: TGTGCCAGCAGTTTTCGTCAGGGGGGTACAGATACGCAGTATTTT.

The rearrangement uses TRBV9 and TRBJ2-1, with a weak D call TRBD1 (6 bases). Germline V CDR1 and CDR2: SGDLS, YYNGEE. The V end lost 6 bases, the J end lost 8 bases, and 18 bases lay between the germline ends. The CDR3 sequence is 14 residues long. The CDR3 protein is CASTLNPRGDEQFF. In DNA, the CDR3 is TGTGCCAGCACCCTTAATCCCAGGGGTGATGAGCAGTTCTTC. Full variable domain (outside the CDR3, taken from reference TRBV9 and TRBJ2-1): DSGVTQTPKHLITATGQRVTLRCSPRSGDLSVYWYQQSLDQGLQFLIQYYNGEERAKGNILERFSAQQFPDLHSELNLSSLELGDSALYFCASTLNPRGDEQFFGPGTRLTVL.

The gene calls are TRBV14 and TRBJ1-1; D is ambiguous. This CDR3 spans 12 amino acids. Trimming shortened V by 3 bases and J by 5 bases, and 7 bases separated the two germline ends. Germline V gives CDR1 SGHDN, CDR2 FVKESK. The CDR3 loop is CASSHKLTEAFF. For the CDR3, the DNA is TGTGCCAGCAGCCATAAACTAACTGAAGCTTTCTTT. Together with reference TRBV14 and TRBJ1-1, the CDR3 gives the full variable domain: EAGVTQFPSHSVIEKGQTVTLRCDPISGHDNLYWYRRVMGKEIKFLLHFVKESKQDESGMPNNRFLAERTGGTYSTLKVQPAELEDSGVYFCASSHKLTEAFFGQGTRLTVV.

This rearrangement joins TRBV7-9 to TRBJ2-1; a weak D match, TRBD1 (6 bases). Germline CDR1 reads SEHNR; CDR2 reads FQNEAQ (reference sequence). Trimming left V 1 base short and J 0 bases short, with 10 bases between. The CDR3 is 16 amino acids. The CDR3 is CASSLGGQASYNEQFF. The CDR3 coding sequence is TGTGCCAGCAGCTTAGGGGGGCAGGCCTCCTACAATGAGCAGTTCTTC.

The chain employs TRBV7-2 and TRBJ2-3; 8 positions agree with TRBD2. Germline CDR1 is SGHTA and CDR2 is FQGNSA. The junction had 7 bases not matched to a gene; V was cut back by 6 bases and J by 2 bases. The CDR3 has 15 amino acids. The CDR3 DNA reads TGTGCCAGCAGATTTCTAGCGGGCAACACAGATACGCAGTATTTT. This translates into CASRFLAGNTDTQYF.

Remarks on this clone: A read error may account for a junction end that differs from germline. V is TRBV7-7 and J is TRBJ2-3, with D possibly TRBD2 on 5 matching bases. CDR3 length equals 14 residues. CDR1 SSHAT and CDR2 FNYEAQ come from the germline V gene (reference sequence). CDR3 nucleotide sequence: TGTGCTAGCAGCTTATCCGGGAAGGCAGATACGCAGTATTTT. This encodes CASSLSGKADTQYF.

The rearrangement joins TRBV28 to TRBJ2-7, with 7 bases lining up with TRBD2. After removal of 3 bases from V and 0 bases from J, the junction contained 2 bases not matched to a gene. This CDR3 is built from 14 residues. Germline V CDR1 and CDR2: MDHEN, SYDVKM. CDR3 DNA: TGTGCCAGCAGTTTCGGGGGGAGCTCCTACGAGCAGTACTTC. Amino acid sequence: CASSFGGSSYEQYF. The whole variable domain, filled in from reference TRBV28 and TRBJ2-7, reads DVKVTQSSRYLVKRTGEKVFLECVQDMDHENMFWYRQDPGLGLRLIYFSYDVKMKEKGDIPEGYSVSREKKERFSLILESASTNQTSMYLCASSFGGSSYEQYFGPGTRLTVT.

The V gene is TRBV5-1, the J gene TRBJ2-2; possible D gene TRBD1, 6 bases. The germline V gene encodes CDR1 SGHRS and CDR2 YFSETQ. V was trimmed by 4 bases and J by 2 bases, leaving 15 bases between them. The CDR3 has 16 residues. The CDR3 loop reads CASSRQGPGNTGELFF. For the CDR3, the DNA is TGCGCCAGCAGCAGGCAGGGGCCCGGAAACACCGGGGAGCTGTTTTTT. The full variable domain, with the rest looked up from reference TRBV5-1 and TRBJ2-2, is KAGVTQTPRYLIKTRGQQVTLSCSPISGHRSVSWYQQTPGQGLQFLFEYFSETQRNKGNFPGRFSGRQFSNSRSEMNVSTLELGDSALYLCASSRQGPGNTGELFFGEGSRLTVL.

This chain connects TRBV4-1 to TRBJ1-1; 7 bases line up with TRBD1. V lost 5 bases to trimming and J lost 1 base; unmatched junction nucleotides: 13. Germline loops: CDR1 MGHRA, CDR2 YSYEKL. CDR3 size: 17 residues. Here the CDR3 reads CASSKTHRGRENTEAFF. The CDR3 region has the DNA TGCGCCAGCAGCAAAACACACAGGGGAAGAGAGAACACTGAAGCTTTCTTT.

The chain is built from TRBV5-1 and TRBJ1-1, with D maybe TRBD1 (6 bases). The germline CDR1 and CDR2 sequences are SGHRS and YFSETQ. Trimming cost V 4 bases and J 8 bases, with 12 bases left between them. The CDR3 consists of 12 residues. The CDR3 nucleotides are TGCGCCAGCAGCAGGCCGGGACAAGAAGCTTTCTTT. This encodes CASSRPGQEAFF.

This clone was seen more than once but under ten times. This chain links TRBV5-1 with TRBJ2-1; TRBD1 aligns across 10 bases. The V gene end was trimmed by 3 bases and the J gene end by 5 bases; junction bases not matched to a gene: 5. Germline loops: CDR1 SGHRS, CDR2 YFSETQ. This CDR3 is 15 amino acids long. In DNA form, the CDR3 reads TGCGCCAGCAGCTCAGTGACAGGGGGCCACAATGAGCAGTTCTTC. Translated: CASSSVTGGHNEQFF.

The chain employs TRBV12-5 and TRBJ1-1; D gene ambiguous. In germline, CDR1 is LGHNT, CDR2 FRNRAP. V was shortened by 1 base and J by 6 bases, with 9 bases between the two germline ends. This CDR3 is built from 13 residues. The CDR3 DNA reads TGTGCTAGTGGTTTGGGACGCGGAGCTGAAGCTTTCTTT. This encodes CASGLGRGAEAFF.

This clone was recorded a few times. J is TRBJ2-7 and V is TRBV4-1; 7 positions match TRBD1. Germline CDR1 is MGHRA and CDR2 is YSYEKL. The CDR3 covers 14 residues. Trimming at V came to 1 base and at J to 4 bases, leaving 4 bases not matched to a gene. The CDR3, as DNA: TGCGCCAGCAGCCAAGGGCCAGGGGGTTACGAGCAGTACTTC. Its protein is CASSQGPGGYEQYF.

The rearrangement joins TRBV6-5 to TRBJ1-3, with D maybe TRBD1 (6 bases). The CDR3 covers 14 residues. Germline V gene lookup returns CDR1 MNHEY and CDR2 SVGAGI. The V end lost 5 bases, the J end lost 8 bases, and 16 bases lay between the germline ends. The CDR3 reads CASSLTGHQDTIYF. The CDR3 coding sequence is TGTGCCAGCAGTCTGACAGGCCATCAGGACACCATATATTTT.

This clone was seen more than once but under ten times. The J gene is TRBJ1-1, the V gene TRBV4-3; D ambiguous. Germline V CDR1 and CDR2: LGHNA, YSLEER. Trimming stripped 4 bases from V and 4 bases from J, with 10 bases between. CDR3 length: 13 residues. The CDR3 here is CASSRGKATEAFF. The CDR3 bases are TGCGCCAGCAGCCGAGGGAAGGCCACTGAAGCTTTCTTT.

The V call is TRBV9, the J call TRBJ2-2; 8 bases line up with TRBD1. Germline-derived CDR1 and CDR2 are SGDLS and YYNGEE. With V trimmed by 3 bases and J by 6 bases, 16 bases remained unmatched. This CDR3 has 18 residues. CDR3 sequence reads: CASSAHGGGTGGAGELFF. The CDR3 DNA sequence: TGTGCCAGCAGCGCACACGGAGGCGGGACAGGAGGGGCCGGGGAGCTGTTTTTT.

The gene calls are TRBV25-1 and TRBJ1-5; tentatively, D is TRBD1 (5 bases). The germline V gene has CDR1 MGHDK and CDR2 SYGVNS. Trimming took 4 bases from V and 4 from J, leaving 14 bases between them. The CDR3 has 15 amino acids. CDR3 residues: CASSAGGAGNQPQHF. Written as DNA, the CDR3 is TGTGCCAGCAGTGCGGGAGGGGCTGGGAATCAGCCCCAGCATTTT.